The 17 T cell receptor delta chains below come from one sample, sequenced in a study of gamma-delta T cells after stem cell transplantation. TCRdb repeated clone calling on the RT-PCR reads with CATT. Altogether about 1,700 delta-chain clones are present, over 2% being singletons, with the ten largest covering around 49%. The sample taken for sequencing was gamma-delta T cells. All receptors come from a human donor. It is not recorded whose cells these are; they may come from a transplant donor.

This clone is medium-sized by share. The chain has TRDV2 and TRDJ1; 10 positions match TRDD3. The length of the CDR3 is 20 residues. Germline V gives CDR1 GEAIGNYY, CDR2 EKD. With 3 bases clipped from V and 3 bases from J, the junction kept 21 bases outside the gene matches. CDR3 amino acids: CACDSMHSGRLGDLPDKLIF. The CDR3 nucleotides are TGTGCCTGTGACTCAATGCATTCCGGACGACTGGGGGATCTCCCCGATAAACTCATCTTT.

This clone was seen a few times. It is likely a read error: a sequence one base away is far more abundant. In the same sample, other DNA sequences code for this CDR3. The rearrangement links TRDV2 to TRDJ1; D is unresolved. V gave up 0 bases and J gave up 2 bases, with 12 bases separating them. This CDR3 region has 15 residues. Germline CDR1 and CDR2: GEAIGNYY and EKD. The CDR3 sequence is CACDTIIEQTDKLIF. The DNA of the CDR3 is TGTGCCTGTGACACCATCATCGAGCAGACCGATAAACTCATCTTT.

This clone is large (0.1 to 1%). Other DNA sequences in this sample translate to the same CDR3. V gene TRDV2 combines with J gene TRDJ1; 10 nucleotides agree with TRDD3. Germline V gives CDR1 GEAIGNYY, CDR2 EKD. V shed 3 bases and J 0 bases; nucleotides not matched to a gene: 9. CDR3 length: 17 residues. CDR3 bases: TGTGCCTGTGACGCCCTACTGGGGGATTCGTACACCGATAAACTCATCTTT. Amino acids: CACDALLGDSYTDKLIF.

Turning to this clone: The protein held in TCRdb is that of a much larger clone and does not match this DNA's translation at residue 14, likely because of a read error; the protein shown is translated from the DNA. V is TRDV2 and J is TRDJ1, with 8 bases aligning to TRDD3. Germline assignment: CDR1 GEAIGNYY and CDR2 EKD. There are 25 residues in the CDR3. Losses at the gene ends were 6 bases for V and 0 bases for J; bases not matched to a gene: 38. CDR3 nucleotide sequence: TGTGCCTGTTCCAACCTCCCCCTCTCGACCCCGCCCGTACAGGGGGATATGGGGGACACCGATAAACTCATCTTT. Protein: CACSNLPLSTPPVQGDMGDTDKLIF.

This clone occurred a few times. TCRdb's protein, taken from a much larger clone, differs from this DNA's translation at residue 11, likely owing to a read error; the protein displayed comes from the DNA. The chain carries TRDV2 and TRDJ1; 7 nucleotides align to TRDD3. Germline CDR1 is GEAIGNYY and CDR2 is EKD. This CDR3 has 14 amino acids. The CDR3 loop reads CACDTLGVDDRLIF. The CDR3 DNA follows: TGTGCCTGTGACACTCTGGGGGTTGATGATAGACTCATCTTT.

This clone appeared many times. TCRdb lists the protein of a much larger clone for this DNA, which differs at residue 6, so this is likely a read error; the protein given here is translated from the DNA itself. The chain couples TRDV2 to TRDJ1; 13 bases map to TRDD3. This CDR3 contains 20 residues. Germline V lookup: CDR1 GEAIGNYY, CDR2 EKD. After removal of 1 base from V and 0 bases from J, the junction contained 13 bases not matched to a gene. The DNA of the CDR3 is TGTGCCTGTGACACGGCCCCTACTGGGGGATACGATAAGTACACCGATAAACTCATCTTT. Translated, it gives CACDTAPTGGYDKYTDKLIF.

About this clone itself: The TCRdb protein, from a much larger clone, departs from this DNA's translation at residue 17, likely by read error; the protein shown derives from the DNA. The V gene is TRDV2, the J gene TRDJ3; possibly TRDD2 or TRDD3 for D (7 bases each). CDR1 is GEAIGNYY, CDR2 EKD, per germline. The CDR3 spans 20 residues. The CDR3 here is CACDTAAGGPPSWDTRRMFF. The CDR3 DNA follows: TGTGCCTGTGACACCGCGGCTGGGGGCCCACCTTCCTGGGACACCCGACGGATGTTTTTC.

Regarding this clone: The protein recorded in TCRdb matches a much larger clone and deviates from this DNA's translation at residue 12, suggesting a read error; the protein here is obtained by translating the DNA. The rearrangement uses TRDV2 and TRDJ1, with 9 bases fitting TRDD3. From germline, CDR1 is GEAIGNYY and CDR2 EKD. The CDR3 totals 18 residues. After removal of 4 bases from V and 1 base from J, the junction contained 15 bases not matched to a gene. The CDR3 nucleotides are TGTGCCTGTGAGCCGCTTGGGGGGATACCCTCGTGCACCGATAAACTCATCTTT. It encodes CACEPLGGIPSCTDKLIF.

On this clone: The protein TCRdb lists belongs to a much larger clone and differs from this DNA's translation at residue 12, which points to a read error; the protein shown is made from the DNA. The chain combines TRDV2 with TRDJ1, with 11 bases fitting TRDD3. The CDR3 loop spans 18 amino acids. Losses at the gene ends were 1 base for V and 1 base for J; bases not matched to a gene: 10. Germline V lookup: CDR1 GEAIGNYY, CDR2 EKD. CDR3 nucleotide sequence: TGTGCCTGTGACACGCTGGGGGATACCACACTGTGCACCGATAAACTCATCTTT. Amino acid sequence: CACDTLGDTTLCTDKLIF.

Regarding this clone: Only one base separates this from a far larger clonotype, so it likely reflects a read error. Other DNA sequences in the same sample also yield this CDR3. The chain has TRDV2 and TRDJ1, with 12 bases matching TRDD3. Germline CDR1 reads GEAIGNYY; CDR2 reads EKD. This CDR3 region has 17 residues. The CDR3, as DNA: TGCGCCTGTGACACGGTACTGGGGGATACTTACACCGATAAACTCATCTTT. This gives the protein CACDTVLGDTYTDKLIF.

On this clone itself: The protein recorded in TCRdb matches a much larger clone and deviates from this DNA's translation at residue 6, suggesting a read error; the protein here is obtained by translating the DNA. This chain joins TRDV2 and TRDJ1; 9 bases fit TRDD3. Germline lookup yields CDR1 GEAIGNYY and CDR2 EKD. The J segment lost 0 bases and the V segment lost 1 base, leaving 11 bases of the junction unmatched. The CDR3 length is 18 residues. The CDR3 reads CACDTDYTGGDYTDKLIF. The DNA of the CDR3 is TGTGCCTGTGACACTGACTATACTGGGGGAGATTACACCGATAAACTCATCTTT.

This clone has just a few counts. A far larger clone differs by one base, so this is likely a read error. This chain joins TRDV2 and TRDJ1, with TRDD3 as a possible D gene (5 bases). This CDR3 region has 16 residues. V lost 3 bases and J 1 base, leaving 17 bases between the germline ends. Germline V gene sequence: CDR1 GEAIGNYY, CDR2 EKD. The CDR3 region has the DNA TGTGCCTGTGACTTTCTTCTGTGGGATCGCACCGATAAACTCATCTTT. Translation gives CACDFLLWDRTDKLIF.

Worth noting for this clone: The protein held in TCRdb is that of a much larger clone and does not match this DNA's translation at residue 9, likely because of a read error; the protein shown is translated from the DNA. V is TRDV2 and J is TRDJ1; TRDD3 agrees at 9 bases. The germline gives CDR1 GEAIGNYY, CDR2 EKD. The CDR3 length is 14 residues. Germline trimming cut 5 bases from V and 3 bases from J; bases unmatched to any gene: 6. As DNA, the CDR3 is TGTGCCTGTGTGCCACTGGGGGACGCCGATAAACTCATCTTT. Amino acid sequence: CACVPLGDADKLIF.

As to this clone: The TCRdb protein, from a much larger clone, departs from this DNA's translation at residue 5, likely by read error; the protein shown derives from the DNA. The chain combines TRDV2 with TRDJ1; no firm D call. The CDR3 extends over 15 amino acids. The V end lost 2 bases, the J end lost 3 bases, and 15 bases lay between the germline ends. Germline CDR1 and CDR2: GEAIGNYY and EKD. In DNA, the CDR3 is TGTGCCTGTGACATGGTAGGAGACTCCTCCGATAAACTCATCTTT. Its translation is CACDMVGDSSDKLIF.

Of note for this clone: Translating this DNA gives a protein that differs at residue 10 from the TCRdb one, which belongs to a much larger clone; a read error is likely, and the protein shown is this translation. This sequence joins TRDV2 and TRDJ1; TRDD3 matches at 7 bases. This CDR3 has 18 amino acids. Germline V lookup: CDR1 GEAIGNYY, CDR2 EKD. The V and J ends lost 1 base and 1 base, in that order; junction bases with no gene match: 14. This CDR3 is CACDTVLGGCGSTDKLIF. CDR3 nucleotide sequence: TGTGCCTGTGACACTGTACTCGGGGGATGCGGGTCCACCGATAAACTCATCTTT.

There are many counts of this clone. With a far larger clone one base away, a read error is the likely cause. The chain links TRDV2 to TRDJ3; 7 nucleotides match TRDD3. CDR3 length equals 17 residues. The germline V gene has CDR1 GEAIGNYY and CDR2 EKD. CDR3 protein: CACDLTGVSWGTRQMFF. The CDR3 DNA reads as TGTGCCTGTGACCTTACTGGGGTCTCCTGGGGCACCCGACAGATGTTTTTC.

The chain couples TRDV2 to TRDJ1; 13 nucleotides match TRDD3. Germline CDR1 and CDR2: GEAIGNYY and EKD. V lost 0 bases and J lost 0; bases outside the gene matches: 12. The CDR3 has 20 residues. CDR3 in DNA: TGTGCCTGTGACACCGTACTACTGGGGGATACGCGGGGGTACACCGATAAACTCATCTTT. This sequence encodes CACDTVLLGDTRGYTDKLIF.